Described below is a single T cell receptor (beta chain) sequence and its context. Its target antigen remains unknown. The sample holds no much larger clone one base away, and base qualities are not on file. Library preparation used the immunoSEQ multiplex PCR assay. TCRdb provides this immuneACCESS table in a form limited to in-frame rearrangements. Some clones are lacking; in checked studies, under half of them reflect an unresolved V gene, and why the rest are absent is not known. This sample is represented by some 150,000 clones; approximately 93% of them were singletons. Of the sample, roughly 2.3% falls within the top ten clones. The source of the sample is a study of control samples from healthy donors and cancer patients (TCRdb year 2020). The V end loses 3 bases and the J end loses 9 bases, and a stretch of 12 bases separates them. Measured from the cysteine to the phenylalanine, the CDR3 is 13 residues long. Solely the CDR3 DNA is kept, with 39 bases framed from the first base. Taken from the germline V gene, the CDR1 and CDR2 loops are SGHAT and FQNNGV.

The sequence was collected from a man aged 45-60 years in good health. The sequencing input was blood. This receptor chain uses TRBV11-2 and TRBJ2-1; the best D guess is TRBD1, with 5 bases matching. The CDR3 in this case is CASSFLRVGEQFF. In nucleotide form, the sequence is TGTGCCAGCAGCTTCCTCAGGGTCGGTGAGCAGTTCTTC. The full variable domain, completed from the reference TRBV11-2 and TRBJ2-1 proteins outside the CDR3, reads EAGVAQSPRYKIIEKRQSVAFWCNPISGHATLYWYQQILGQGPKLLIQFQNNGVVDDSQLPKDRFSAERLKGVDSTLKIQPAKLEDSAVYLCASSFLRVGEQFFGPGTRLTVL.